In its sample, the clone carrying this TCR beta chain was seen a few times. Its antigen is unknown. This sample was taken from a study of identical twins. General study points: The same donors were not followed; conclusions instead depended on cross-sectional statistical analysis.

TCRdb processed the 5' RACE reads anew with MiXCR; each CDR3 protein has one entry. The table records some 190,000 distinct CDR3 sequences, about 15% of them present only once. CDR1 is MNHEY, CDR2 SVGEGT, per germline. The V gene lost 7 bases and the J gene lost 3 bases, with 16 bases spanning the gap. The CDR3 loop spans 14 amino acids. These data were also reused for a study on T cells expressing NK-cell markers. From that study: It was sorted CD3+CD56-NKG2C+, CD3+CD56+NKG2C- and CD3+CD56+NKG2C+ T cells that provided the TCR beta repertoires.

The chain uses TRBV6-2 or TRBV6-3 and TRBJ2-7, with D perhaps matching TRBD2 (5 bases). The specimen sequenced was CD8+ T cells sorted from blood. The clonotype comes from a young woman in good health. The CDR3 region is CASTPGSGLYEQYF. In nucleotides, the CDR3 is TGTGCCAGCACCCCGGGAAGCGGTCTCTACGAGCAGTACTTC.